This T cell receptor (beta chain) emerged from a study of blood T cell repertoires in COVID-19. Background on the study: The cDNA or gDNA used as material had been derived from T cells, B-cell-depleted T cells, or PBMCs.

Sequencing was performed with immunoSEQ multiplex PCR; in TCRdb, only in-frame clones are kept and a portion is missing. This sample has tens of thousands of clones, with just over 85% found just once. Trimming took off 4 bases at V and 7 bases at J, with 16 bases between the two ends. Per the germline V gene, CDR1 is LGHNA and CDR2 is YNFKEQ. This CDR3 is built from 15 residues. This sequence joins TRBV4-2 and TRBJ1-4; no firm D call. This sequence originates from an elderly man with acute or convalescent COVID-19. The sequenced material came from peripheral blood. The CDR3 nucleotides are TGTGCCAGCAGCCCGGGCGGAGGTCCGGGTGAAAAACTGTTTTTT. Residues: CASSPGGGPGEKLFF.